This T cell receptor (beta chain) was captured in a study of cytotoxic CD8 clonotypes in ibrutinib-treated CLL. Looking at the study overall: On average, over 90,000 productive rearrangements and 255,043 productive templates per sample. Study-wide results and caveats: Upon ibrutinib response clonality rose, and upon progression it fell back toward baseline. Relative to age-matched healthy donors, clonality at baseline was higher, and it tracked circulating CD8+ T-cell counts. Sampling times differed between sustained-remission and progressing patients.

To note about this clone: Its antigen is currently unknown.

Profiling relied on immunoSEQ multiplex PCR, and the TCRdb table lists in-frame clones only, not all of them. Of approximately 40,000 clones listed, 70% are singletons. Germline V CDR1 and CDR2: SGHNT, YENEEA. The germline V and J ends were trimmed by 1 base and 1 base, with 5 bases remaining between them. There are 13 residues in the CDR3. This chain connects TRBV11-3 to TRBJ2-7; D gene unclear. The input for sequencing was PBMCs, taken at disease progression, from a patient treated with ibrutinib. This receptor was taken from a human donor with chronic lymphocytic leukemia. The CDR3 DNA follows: TGTGCCAGCAGCTTAGGACCTTCCTACGAGCAGTACTTC. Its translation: CASSLGPSYEQYF.